Presented here are 19 T cell receptor beta chains from one specimen sequenced in a study of Graves' ophthalmopathy and Graves' hyperthyroidism. Scientists amplified the TCR beta CDR3 regions from RNA transcripts. An initial RT-PCR round employing HTBI primers preceded a second-round multiplex PCR. TCRdb redid the calling of the multiplex PCR reads with MiXCR, one entry per CDR3 protein. The sample yields approximately 210,000 distinct CDR3 sequences, 29% seen once. The specimen was peripheral blood. These receptors were obtained from a man aged 45 to 65 with Graves' ophthalmopathy.

This clonotype has at least ten counts. V is TRBV19 and J is TRBJ2-2; 7 bases are shared with TRBD2. The V and J ends lost 3 bases and 5 bases, in that order; junction bases with no gene match: 12. Per the germline V gene, CDR1 is LNHDA and CDR2 is SQIVND (reference sequence). CDR3 length: 17 amino acids. The CDR3 bases are TGTGCCAGTAGTATGTTTAAGGCAGGCGGGAGTACCGGGGAGCTGTTTTTT. It is translated as CASSMFKAGGSTGELFF.

This chain links TRBV7-8 with TRBJ1-5; no firm D call. The V end lost 5 bases, the J end lost 5 bases, and 10 bases lay between the germline ends. The CDR3 consists of 13 residues. From germline, CDR1 is SGHVS and CDR2 FQNEAQ. CDR3 in DNA: TGTGCCAGCAGCCTCGCGGTTTATCAGCCCCAGCATTTT. Translated, it gives CASSLAVYQPQHF.

This clonotype was observed at least ten times. The rearrangement links TRBV7-9 to TRBJ2-2, with TRBD1 identical over 8 bases. Unmatched junction bases numbered 6, after V lost 5 bases and J lost 4 bases. Germline CDR1 SEHNR, CDR2 FQNEAQ (reference sequence). This CDR3 is 15 amino acids long. CDR3 coding DNA: TGTGCCAGCAGCGCACGACAGGGGTCCACCGGGGAGCTGTTTTTT. It yields the protein CASSARQGSTGELFF. Together with reference TRBV7-9 and TRBJ2-2, the CDR3 gives the full variable domain: DTGVSQNPRHKITKRGQNVTFRCDPISEHNRLYWYRQTLGQGPEFLTYFQNEAQLEKSRLLSDRFSAERPKGSFSTLEIQRTEQGDSAMYLCASSARQGSTGELFFGEGSRLTVL.

This clonotype was counted ten times or more. The rearrangement links TRBV29-1 to TRBJ2-4, with unresolved D. V lost 6 bases and J 9 bases, leaving 18 bases between the germline ends. The CDR3 consists of 13 residues. Germline V gene sequence: CDR1 SQVTM, CDR2 ANQGSEA. The CDR3 is CSVTTGTLTIQYF. CDR3 DNA: TGCAGCGTCACGACTGGAACCCTGACCATTCAGTACTTC.

Many counts were recorded for this clonotype. The chain employs TRBV28 and TRBJ2-7; D unresolved. V shed 6 bases and J shed 0 bases, with 9 bases lying between them. There are 13 residues in the CDR3. Germline-derived CDR1 and CDR2 are MDHEN and SYDVKM. The CDR3 loop reads CASSRFYSYEQYF. For the CDR3, the DNA is TGTGCCAGCAGCAGGTTCTACTCCTACGAGCAGTACTTC.

There are many counts of this clonotype. The rearrangement links TRBV6-1 to TRBJ2-3, with D perhaps TRBD2 (6 bases). This CDR3 has 14 amino acids. Germline V lookup: CDR1 MNHNS, CDR2 SASEGT. V lost 6 bases and J lost 0, with 10 bases in between. The CDR3 is CASRRRVSTDTQYF. DNA of the CDR3: TGTGCCAGCAGAAGGAGGGTTAGCACAGATACGCAGTATTTT.

This clonotype has at least ten counts. The V gene is TRBV2, the J gene TRBJ2-7; 7 positions agree with TRBD1. This CDR3 has 17 amino acids. Trimming removed 4 bases from V and 0 bases from J; junction bases left unmatched: 12. Germline CDR1 is SNHLY and CDR2 is FYNNEI. In DNA, the CDR3 is TGTGCCAGCAGTGTACTGCAGGGGGACCCGAGCTCCTACGAGCAGTACTTC. It encodes CASSVLQGDPSSYEQYF.

This clonotype has a single count. The genes are TRBV6-5 and TRBJ2-5, with 8 positions matching TRBD1. Germline loops: CDR1 MNHEY, CDR2 SVGAGI. This CDR3 has 15 amino acids. After removal of 2 bases from V and 3 bases from J, the junction contained 5 bases not matched to a gene. CDR3 in DNA: TGTGCCAGCAGTTACGGGGGACAGGCAAAAGAGACCCAGTACTTC. Translation: CASSYGGQAKETQYF.

This clonotype was counted many times. The chain uses TRBV5-1 and TRBJ2-2, with D uncertain. From germline, CDR1 is SGHRS and CDR2 YFSETQ. V dropped 2 bases and J dropped 4 bases, with 12 bases sitting between them. The length of the CDR3 is 15 residues. The CDR3 nucleotides read TGCGCCAGCAGCTTAAGGGATACGACCACCGGGGAGCTGTTTTTT. Its translation: CASSLRDTTTGELFF. The complete variable domain, with remaining parts taken from reference TRBV5-1 and TRBJ2-2, reads KAGVTQTPRYLIKTRGQQVTLSCSPISGHRSVSWYQQTPGQGLQFLFEYFSETQRNKGNFPGRFSGRQFSNSRSEMNVSTLELGDSALYLCASSLRDTTTGELFFGEGSRLTVL.

This clonotype was observed many times. The J gene is TRBJ2-5, the V gene TRBV12-3 or TRBV12-4; D unclear. V was cut by 4 bases and J by 1 base, with 4 bases left in between. The CDR3 extends over 12 amino acids. The CDR3 DNA sequence: TGTGCCAGCAGTTCCCTCCAAGAGACCCAGTACTTC. Amino acids: CASSSLQETQYF.

This clonotype has at least ten counts. One junction end does not reproduce the germline sequence, and a read error may be involved. The J gene is TRBJ1-1, the V gene TRBV5-1, with TRBD1 as a possible D gene (6 bases). The germline CDR1 and CDR2 sequences are SGHRS and YFSETQ. The CDR3 sequence is 13 residues long. The CDR3 sequence: CASSLDSSTEAFF. CDR3 in DNA: TGCGCCAGCAGTTTGGACAGTTCCACTGAAGCTTTCTTT.

This clonotype appeared many times. The genes are TRBV7-2 and TRBJ2-2, with 7 bases lining up with TRBD1. CDR3 length: 16 amino acids. The germline CDR1 and CDR2 sequences are SGHTA and FQGNSA. With 0 bases clipped from V and 0 bases from J, the junction kept 1 base outside the gene matches. CDR3 amino acids: CASSLAGTANTGELFF. The CDR3 coding sequence is TGTGCCAGCAGCTTAGCGGGGACAGCGAACACCGGGGAGCTGTTTTTT.

This clonotype was recorded many times. The CDR3 region has the DNA TGCAGCGTTGAAGGATGGGGGGGAGAGCAGTACTTC. This gives the protein CSVEGWGGEQYF. J is TRBJ2-7 and V is TRBV29-1; 7 nucleotides align to TRBD2. This CDR3 is built from 12 residues. The V and J ends lost 1 base and 7 bases, in that order; junction bases with no gene match: 4. Looked up from germline, CDR1 is SQVTM and CDR2 is ANQGSEA.

This clonotype was counted ten times or more. The rearrangement joins TRBV7-9 to TRBJ2-2, with a possible D match to TRBD2 (5 bases). Trimming removed 3 bases from V and 5 bases from J, with 13 bases in between. The length of the CDR3 is 15 residues. Germline lookup yields CDR1 SEHNR and CDR2 FQNEAQ (reference sequence). The CDR3 nucleotides read TGTGCCAGCAGCTTCCGGGTGGGAGAAACCGGGGAGCTGTTTTTT. This translates into CASSFRVGETGELFF.

The chain joins TRBV28 to TRBJ2-7; TRBD1 agrees at 9 bases. V shed 5 bases and J 6 bases; nucleotides not matched to a gene: 11. Germline V gene sequence: CDR1 MDHEN, CDR2 SYDVKM. The CDR3 has 15 amino acids. The CDR3 DNA is TGTGCCAGCAGTCCGCCGGGACAGGGTTTCTCCGAGCAGTACTTC. This sequence encodes CASSPPGQGFSEQYF. The full variable domain, its missing parts supplied by reference TRBV28 and TRBJ2-7, is DVKVTQSSRYLVKRTGEKVFLECVQDMDHENMFWYRQDPGLGLRLIYFSYDVKMKEKGDIPEGYSVSREKKERFSLILESASTNQTSMYLCASSPPGQGFSEQYFGPGTRLTVT.

Ten or more counts support this clonotype. The chain couples TRBV6-2 or TRBV6-3 to TRBJ1-1, with 8 bases lining up with TRBD1. The V segment lost 6 bases and the J segment 6 bases; nucleotides outside the gene matches: 9. This CDR3 contains 14 residues. Germline V lookup: CDR1 MNHEY, CDR2 SVGEGT. CDR3 loop: CASSRGLMSPEAFF. The DNA for the CDR3 is TGTGCCAGCAGCAGGGGGCTCATGTCCCCTGAAGCTTTCTTT.

This clonotype has at least ten counts. The chain employs TRBV2 and TRBJ2-4, with TRBD1 matching over 7 bases. Trimming took 1 base from V and 0 from J; bases not matched to a gene: 6. The CDR3 runs 17 residues. Germline assignment: CDR1 SNHLY and CDR2 FYNNEI. The CDR3 sequence: CASSEVPGQIAKNIQYF. CDR3 bases: TGTGCCAGCAGTGAAGTACCGGGACAGATAGCCAAAAACATTCAGTACTTC.

This clonotype was observed many times. This chain uses TRBV12-3 or TRBV12-4 with TRBJ1-1; unclear D gene. This CDR3 is 15 amino acids long. V was shortened by 2 bases and J by 4 bases, with 14 bases between the two germline ends. The chain's CDR3 is CASSLRRASSTEAFF. The CDR3 DNA sequence: TGTGCCAGCAGTTTAAGAAGGGCTTCTTCCACTGAAGCTTTCTTT.

This clonotype was counted at least ten times. V usage is TRBV29-1 and J usage is TRBJ2-7; 10 bases agree with TRBD2. V lost 4 bases, J lost 6 bases, and 6 bases stayed unmatched. CDR1 and CDR2 from the germline V gene are SQVTM and ANQGSEA. The CDR3 loop spans 13 amino acids. The CDR3 loop is CSVAASGRGEQYF. CDR3 sequence (DNA): TGCAGCGTTGCGGCTAGCGGGAGAGGCGAGCAGTACTTC.